Listed below are T cell receptor beta chains from one sample, sequenced in a study of blood T cells in healthy people across ages. TCRdb independently ran MiXCR on the 5' RACE reads; one entry per CDR3 protein. The sample carries around 1,900,000 distinct CDR3 sequences, 30% to 40% recorded once. The sequencing sample was made of blood. The origin of the receptors is a human donor in good health. The CDR3 runs from the conserved cysteine through the conserved F or W. The D gene is left open where the match is weak. For some rows the clone size is stated as once, few or many, or as a class when expanded; others skip it.

TRBJ1-2 | NA | TRBV12-3/TRBV12-4 | NA | TGTGCCAGCGGGATCGGACCAAGTTATGGCTACACCTTC | CASGIGPSYGYTF
TRBJ2-1 | few | TRBV5-1 | TRBD2 | TGCGCCAGCAGCTCCGGGACTAGCGGGGTCCACCTCTACAATGAGCAGTTCTTC | CASSSGTSGVHLYNEQFF
TRBJ2-1 | NA | TRBV25-1 | TRBD1 | TGTGCCAGCAGTGAACTTGGACAGGGATCCTACAATGAGCAGTTCTTC | CASSELGQGSYNEQFF
TRBJ2-1 | many | TRBV15 | TRBD1 | TGTGCCACCAGCAGAGGACAGGGCTCCAACTATAGCTCCTACAATGAGCAGTTCTTC | CATSRGQGSNYSSYNEQFF
TRBJ1-2 | NA | TRBV29-1 | TRBD1 | TGCGGCGTTGTGGGACAGGGGGGGAATGGCTACACCTTC | CGVVGQGGNGYTF
TRBJ1-2 | NA | TRBV15 | NA | TGTGCCACCAGCCGCGAAGCTGGCGCTAACTATGGCTACACCTTC | CATSREAGANYGYTF
TRBJ1-1 | NA | TRBV20-1 | TRBD1 | TGCAGTGCCCCCGGGACAGGCGTTGAAGCTTTCTTT | CSAPGTGVEAFF
TRBJ2-1 | NA | TRBV6-6 | NA | TGTGCCAGCAGTACCGGACTGGGACACAATGAGCAGTTCTTC | CASSTGLGHNEQFF
TRBJ1-1 | NA | TRBV29-1 | NA | TGCAGCGGCCAGGAGGACACTAAAGCTTTCTTT | CSGQEDTKAFF
TRBJ1-5 | NA | TRBV3-1 | TRBD1 | TGTGCCAGCAGCCAAGGGACAGGGACGAGCAATCAGCCCCAGCATTTT | CASSQGTGTSNQPQHF
TRBJ2-1 | NA | TRBV20-1 | NA | TGCAGTGCTTCCGTCGGGTTCTCCTACAACGAGCAGTTCTTC | CSASVGFSYNEQFF
TRBJ2-1 | NA | TRBV25-1 | TRBD2 | TGTGCCAGCAGTGACTGGACTAGCCGAGATGAGCAGTTCTTC | CASSDWTSRDEQFF
TRBJ2-7 | few | TRBV5-5 | NA | TGTGCCAGCAGCTTGTTGGCGCAGGTTGTATCCTACGAGCAGTACTTC | CASSLLAQVVSYEQYF
TRBJ1-1 | NA | TRBV28 | TRBD1 | TGTGCCAGCAGTGAAGCTAGGGGGCGGGGGAACACTGAAGCTTTCTTT | CASSEARGRGNTEAFF
TRBJ2-7 | NA | TRBV20-1 | NA | TGCAGTGCTAGTCCCACAGGCTACGAGCAGTACTTC | CSASPTGYEQYF
TRBJ2-1 | NA | TRBV5-5 | NA | TGTGCCAGCAGCCTAGACCTGCCGGGCTGCTACAATGAGCAGTTCTTC | CASSLDLPGCYNEQFF
TRBJ1-2 | NA | TRBV19 | NA | TGTGCCAGTAGTCGGAGTGGAGAGTCCTCTAACTATGGCTACACCTTC | CASSRSGESSNYGYTF
TRBJ2-4 | few | TRBV7-2 | TRBD2 | TGTGCCAGCAGCCGGGGACTAGCGGGGATAGGGGAGCAGTACTTC | CASSRGLAGIGEQYF
TRBJ2-4 | NA | TRBV15 | NA | TGTGCCACCAGCAGAGTTTTGAAGGATGTGTACCGAAACATTCAGTACTTC | CATSRVLKDVYRNIQYF
TRBJ2-5 | NA | TRBV5-1 | TRBD2 | TGCGCCAGCAGCTTGGAGGCTAGCGGTGGACAAGAGACCCAGTACTTC | CASSLEASGGQETQYF
TRBJ2-5 | few | TRBV20-1 | NA | TGCAGTGCTAGCGGGGGGCCACTAAAAGAGACCCAGTACTTC | CSASGGPLKETQYF
TRBJ2-1 | NA | TRBV12-3/TRBV12-4 | NA | TGTGCCAGCACGCCCGGACCCTATGTCGGTGAGCAGTTCTTC | CASTPGPYVGEQFF
TRBJ2-3 | few | TRBV20-1 | NA | TGCAGTGCTAAAGCGGTGGGGGGCACAGATACGCAGTATTTT | CSAKAVGGTDTQYF
TRBJ1-5 | few | TRBV6-1 | NA | TGTGCCAGCGTCGAAGGGGGATTTGTCAATCAGCCCCAGCATTTT | CASVEGGFVNQPQHF
TRBJ2-1 | NA | TRBV15 | TRBD2 | TGTGCCACCAGCGGAGAGCGTACTAGCGGCAATGAGCAGTTCTTC | CATSGERTSGNEQFF
TRBJ1-5 | NA | TRBV18 | NA | TGTGCCAGCTCCGACGAAGAAGCCAAGTCCCTCAATCAGCCCCAGCATTTT | CASSDEEAKSLNQPQHF
TRBJ2-3 | NA | TRBV10-3 | NA | TGTGCCAGCAGTTCCTCCCAACAGACTACAGATACGCAGTATTTT | CASSSSQQTTDTQYF
TRBJ2-5 | few | TRBV20-1 | TRBD2 | TGCAGTGCTAGCGGGGGGGCCTATATTGGGTCCCAGTACTTC | CSASGGAYIGSQYF
TRBJ1-1 | NA | TRBV7-2 | NA | TGTGCCAGCAGCTCCGGTGGGTTGCACACTGAAGCTTTCTTT | CASSSGGLHTEAFF
TRBJ1-2 | few | TRBV27 | NA | TGTGCCAGCAGTCCGACAGGACTCTATGCGGGCTACACCTTC | CASSPTGLYAGYTF
TRBJ1-6 | few | TRBV4-1 | NA | TGCGCCAGCAGCCCATGGAGCGGCAATTCACCCCTCCACTTT | CASSPWSGNSPLHF
TRBJ2-5 | NA | TRBV30 | TRBD2 | TGTGCCTGGATGATTGAGACTAGCGAAGAGACCCAGTACTTC | CAWMIETSEETQYF
TRBJ1-5 | NA | TRBV20-1 | NA | TGCAGTGCTAGTACAGGGACCGATCAGCCCCAGCATTTT | CSASTGTDQPQHF
TRBJ2-7 | NA | TRBV20-1 | TRBD2 | TGCAGTGCCATTTCGGGGGGAGACTACGAGCAGTACTTC | CSAISGGDYEQYF
TRBJ2-3 | NA | TRBV24-1 | NA | TGTGCCACCAGTGATTGGGAGGATACGCAGTATTTT | CATSDWEDTQYF
TRBJ2-5 | few | TRBV20-1 | NA | TGCAGTGCTGTTGACCCATTATACCAAGAGACCCAGTACTTC | CSAVDPLYQETQYF
TRBJ1-1 | few | TRBV5-1 | NA | TGCGCCAGCAGTTCGCGACGGGCACCTTTGGGCACTGAAGCTTTCTTT | CASSSRRAPLGTEAFF
TRBJ2-1 | many | TRBV2 | NA | TGTGCCAGCATTAGTATAGGGATAACCTACAATGAGCAGTTCTTC | CASISIGITYNEQFF
TRBJ1-2 | NA | TRBV10-3 | NA | TGTGCCATCAGTGAGGACCTGACAGGTTTGGGTGGCTACACCTTC | CAISEDLTGLGGYTF
TRBJ2-3 | few | TRBV6-1 | NA | TGTGCCAGCAGTGAAGCCCTCCATGGCACTAGCACAGATACGCAGTATTTT | CASSEALHGTSTDTQYF
TRBJ1-1 | NA | TRBV6-6 | TRBD1 | TGTGCCAGCAAAGGGACAGGGGTGAACACTGAAGCTTTCTTT | CASKGTGVNTEAFF
TRBJ2-1 | NA | TRBV7-9 | NA | TGTGCCAGCAGTGACAGCAACGCCATCAATGAGCAGTTCTTC | CASSDSNAINEQFF
TRBJ2-5 | few | TRBV20-1 | TRBD2 | TGCAGTGCTAGAGAGCTAGCGGGGGGCCGATGGCAAGAGACCCAGTACTTC | CSARELAGGRWQETQYF
TRBJ2-4 | few | TRBV29-1 | NA | TGCAGCGCCCAAGGGGCAGGGGACATTCAGTACTTC | CSAQGAGDIQYF
TRBJ2-5 | NA | TRBV11-3 | NA | TGTGCCAGCAGCTCCGGGTCCCAGCTCCAAGAGACCCAGTACTTC | CASSSGSQLQETQYF
TRBJ2-7 | NA | TRBV3-1 | NA | TGTGCCAGCAGCCAACGGGACTTCGAGCAGTACTTC | CASSQRDFEQYF
TRBJ1-2 | NA | TRBV6-6 | NA | TGTGCCAGCAGTTACGGGGGCACTTTCTATGGCTACACCTTC | CASSYGGTFYGYTF
TRBJ2-7 | NA | TRBV7-8 | NA | TGTGCCAGCAGCTTAGTTGTCGGGGGGCCTTTCGAGCAGTACTTC | CASSLVVGGPFEQYF
TRBJ2-7 | NA | TRBV28 | TRBD2 | TGTGCCAGCAGGGACACTAGCGGGGGTTACGAGCAGTACTTC | CASRDTSGGYEQYF
TRBJ1-4 | NA | TRBV11-2 | NA | TGTGCCAGCAGCTTAATTGGCGGGCAGGGAGAAAAACTGTTTTTT | CASSLIGGQGEKLFF
TRBJ2-1 | NA | TRBV25-1 | TRBD2 | TGTGCCAGCAGTGAAGGGACTAGCGGGGGGGCGCGGAATGAGCAGTTCTTC | CASSEGTSGGARNEQFF
TRBJ2-7 | many | TRBV20-1 | TRBD1 | TGCAGTGCTAGGAGGTCAGGGGGCTCCCACTACGAGCAGTACTTC | CSARRSGGSHYEQYF
TRBJ1-1 | NA | TRBV12-5 | NA | TGTGCTAGTGGTCTGGGGCAAGACGCTTTCTTT | CASGLGQDAFF
TRBJ1-5 | few | TRBV6-5 | TRBD1 | TGTGCCAGCAGCCAGACAGGGGGTGAGCCCCAGCATTTT | CASSQTGGEPQHF